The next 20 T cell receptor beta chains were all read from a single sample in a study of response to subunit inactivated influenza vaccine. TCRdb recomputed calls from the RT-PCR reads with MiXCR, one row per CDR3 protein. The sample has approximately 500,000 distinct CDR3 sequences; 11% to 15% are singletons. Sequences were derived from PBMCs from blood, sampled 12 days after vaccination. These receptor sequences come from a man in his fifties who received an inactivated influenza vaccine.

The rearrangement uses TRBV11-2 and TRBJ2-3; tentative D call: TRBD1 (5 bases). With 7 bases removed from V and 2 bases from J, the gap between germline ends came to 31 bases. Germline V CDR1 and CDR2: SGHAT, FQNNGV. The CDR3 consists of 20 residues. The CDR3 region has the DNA TGTGCCAGCAACGCTGATTGGGCCCCGTCCCCCTCAGGGCCCACAGATACGCAGTATTTT. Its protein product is CASNADWAPSPSGPTDTQYF. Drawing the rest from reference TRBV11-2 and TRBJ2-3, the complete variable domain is EAGVAQSPRYKIIEKRQSVAFWCNPISGHATLYWYQQILGQGPKLLIQFQNNGVVDDSQLPKDRFSAERLKGVDSTLKIQPAKLEDSAVYLCASNADWAPSPSGPTDTQYFGPGTRLTVL.

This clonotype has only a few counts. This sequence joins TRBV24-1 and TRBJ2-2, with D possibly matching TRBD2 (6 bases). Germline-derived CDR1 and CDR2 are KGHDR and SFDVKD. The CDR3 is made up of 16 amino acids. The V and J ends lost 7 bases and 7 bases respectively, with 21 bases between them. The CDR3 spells CATRATTSPGNGELFF. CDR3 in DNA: TGTGCCACCAGAGCCACGACTAGTCCTGGGAACGGGGAGCTGTTTTTT.

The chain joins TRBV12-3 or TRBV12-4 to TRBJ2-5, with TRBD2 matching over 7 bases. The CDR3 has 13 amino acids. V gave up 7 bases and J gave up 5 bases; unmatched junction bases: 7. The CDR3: CASKRVRGETQYF. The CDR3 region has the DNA TGTGCCAGCAAGCGGGTGCGGGGGGAGACCCAGTACTTC.

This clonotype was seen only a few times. CDR3 in DNA: TGTGCCAGCAGCTTACCGGGACTAGCGGGAAACGAGCAGTACTTC. Translating it yields CASSLPGLAGNEQYF. The V call is TRBV7-8, the J call TRBJ2-7; TRBD2 aligns across 13 bases. Germline values: CDR1 SGHVS, CDR2 FQNEAQ. With 2 bases clipped from V and 5 bases from J, the junction kept 3 bases outside the gene matches. The CDR3 sequence is 15 residues long.

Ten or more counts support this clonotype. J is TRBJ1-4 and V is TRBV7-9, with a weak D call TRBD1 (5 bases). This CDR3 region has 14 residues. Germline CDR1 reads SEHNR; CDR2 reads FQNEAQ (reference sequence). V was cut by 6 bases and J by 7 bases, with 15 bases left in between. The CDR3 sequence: CASSLGGGGEKLFF. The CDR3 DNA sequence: TGTGCCAGCAGTTTGGGGGGAGGAGGTGAAAAACTGTTTTTT.

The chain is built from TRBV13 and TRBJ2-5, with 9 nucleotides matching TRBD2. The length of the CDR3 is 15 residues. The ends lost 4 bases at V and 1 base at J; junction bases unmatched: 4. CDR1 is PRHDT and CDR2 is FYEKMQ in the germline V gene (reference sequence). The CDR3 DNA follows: TGTGCCAGCAGCTACGGGACTAGCAGCCAAGAGACCCAGTACTTC. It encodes CASSYGTSSQETQYF.

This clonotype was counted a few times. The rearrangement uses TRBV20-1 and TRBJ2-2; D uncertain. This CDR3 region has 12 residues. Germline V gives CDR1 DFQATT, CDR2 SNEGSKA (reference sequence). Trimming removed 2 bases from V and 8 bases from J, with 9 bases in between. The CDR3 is CSARPFTGELFF. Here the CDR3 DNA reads TGCAGTGCTAGACCGTTTACTGGGGAGCTGTTTTTT.

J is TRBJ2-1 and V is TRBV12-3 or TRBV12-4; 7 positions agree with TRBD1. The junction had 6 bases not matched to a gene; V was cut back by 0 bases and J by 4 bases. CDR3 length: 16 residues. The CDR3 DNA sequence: TGTGCCAGCAGTTTAGCGGCAGGGGGACCTTACAATGAGCAGTTCTTC. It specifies CASSLAAGGPYNEQFF.

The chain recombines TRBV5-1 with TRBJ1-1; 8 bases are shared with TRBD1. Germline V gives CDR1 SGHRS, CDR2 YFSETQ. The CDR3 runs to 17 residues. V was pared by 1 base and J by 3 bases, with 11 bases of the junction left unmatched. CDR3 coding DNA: TGCGCCAGCAGCTTGTGGGCAGGGGGCGTGGGGGACACTGAAGCTTTCTTT. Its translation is CASSLWAGGVGDTEAFF.

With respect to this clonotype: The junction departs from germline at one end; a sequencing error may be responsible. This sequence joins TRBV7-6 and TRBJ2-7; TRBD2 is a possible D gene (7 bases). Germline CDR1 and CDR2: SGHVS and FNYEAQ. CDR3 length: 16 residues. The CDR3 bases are TGTACCAGCAGCTTAGACGAGGGGGGGCGGGTCTACGAGCAGTACTTC. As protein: CTSSLDEGGRVYEQYF.

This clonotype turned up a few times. This CDR3 is CASSQDSGNQETQYF. The CDR3 DNA reads as TGTGCCAGCAGCCAAGATAGCGGGAACCAAGAGACCCAGTACTTC. The chain carries TRBV3-1 and TRBJ2-5; TRBD2 aligns across 8 bases. The CDR3 contains 15 residues. V shed 0 bases and J 0 bases; nucleotides not matched to a gene: 0. Germline CDR1 and CDR2: LGHDT and YNNKEL (reference sequence).

Written as DNA, the CDR3 is TGCAGTGCTAGAGATCCGCGACAAATATATGGCTACACCTTC. Its translation: CSARDPRQIYGYTF. This chain uses TRBV20-1 with TRBJ1-2; the D is unclear. Looked up from germline, CDR1 is DFQATT and CDR2 is SNEGSKA (reference sequence). This CDR3 is built from 14 residues. V was cut by 0 bases and J by 5 bases, with 13 bases left in between.

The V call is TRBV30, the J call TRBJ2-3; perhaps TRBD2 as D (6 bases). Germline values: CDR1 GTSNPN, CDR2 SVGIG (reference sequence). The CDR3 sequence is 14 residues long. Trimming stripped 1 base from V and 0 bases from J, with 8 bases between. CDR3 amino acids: CAWSGGVSTDTQYF. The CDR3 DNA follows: TGTGCCTGGAGTGGGGGGGTCAGCACAGATACGCAGTATTTT.

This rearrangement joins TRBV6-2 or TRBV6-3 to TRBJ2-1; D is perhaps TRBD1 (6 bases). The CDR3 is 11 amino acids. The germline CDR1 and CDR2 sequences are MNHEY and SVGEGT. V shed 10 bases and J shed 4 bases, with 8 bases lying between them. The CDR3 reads CATQGYNEQFF. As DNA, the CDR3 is TGTGCCACCCAGGGGTACAATGAGCAGTTCTTC.

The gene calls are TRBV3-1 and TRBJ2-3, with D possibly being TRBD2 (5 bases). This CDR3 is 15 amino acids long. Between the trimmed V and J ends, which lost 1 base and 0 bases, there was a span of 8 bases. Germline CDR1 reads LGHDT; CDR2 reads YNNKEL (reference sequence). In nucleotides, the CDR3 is TGTGCCAGCAGCCAAGTTAGCGATAGCACAGATACGCAGTATTTT. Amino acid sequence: CASSQVSDSTDTQYF.

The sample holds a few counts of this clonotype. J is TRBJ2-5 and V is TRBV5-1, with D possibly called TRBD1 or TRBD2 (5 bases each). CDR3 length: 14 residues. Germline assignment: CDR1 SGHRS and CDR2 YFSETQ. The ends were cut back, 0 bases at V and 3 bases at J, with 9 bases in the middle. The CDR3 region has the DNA TGCGCCAGCAGCTTGGCCATGGGGGAAGAGACCCAGTACTTC. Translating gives CASSLAMGEETQYF. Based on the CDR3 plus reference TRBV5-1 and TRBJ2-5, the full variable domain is KAGVTQTPRYLIKTRGQQVTLSCSPISGHRSVSWYQQTPGQGLQFLFEYFSETQRNKGNFPGRFSGRQFSNSRSEMNVSTLELGDSALYLCASSLAMGEETQYFGPGTRLLVL.

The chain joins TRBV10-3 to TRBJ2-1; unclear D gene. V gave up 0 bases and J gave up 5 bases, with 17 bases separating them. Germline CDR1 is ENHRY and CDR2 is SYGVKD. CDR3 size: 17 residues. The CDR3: CAISESRGRGGDNEQFF. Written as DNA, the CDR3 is TGTGCCATCAGTGAGTCGAGAGGCCGCGGTGGGGACAATGAGCAGTTCTTC.

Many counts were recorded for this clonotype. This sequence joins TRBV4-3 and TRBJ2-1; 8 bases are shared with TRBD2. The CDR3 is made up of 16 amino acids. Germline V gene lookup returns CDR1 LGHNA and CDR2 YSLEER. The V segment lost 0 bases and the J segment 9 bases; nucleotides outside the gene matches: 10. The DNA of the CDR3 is TGCGCCAGCAGCCAAGAAAGGGCTAGCGGGTGGGGTGAGCAGTTCTTC. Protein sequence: CASSQERASGWGEQFF.

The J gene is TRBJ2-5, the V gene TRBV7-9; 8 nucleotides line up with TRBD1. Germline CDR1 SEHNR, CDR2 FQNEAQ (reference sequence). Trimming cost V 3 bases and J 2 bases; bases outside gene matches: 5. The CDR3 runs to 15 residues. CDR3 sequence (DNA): TGTGCCAGCAGCTTCGGCCGACAGGGGCAAGAGACCCAGTACTTC. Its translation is CASSFGRQGQETQYF.

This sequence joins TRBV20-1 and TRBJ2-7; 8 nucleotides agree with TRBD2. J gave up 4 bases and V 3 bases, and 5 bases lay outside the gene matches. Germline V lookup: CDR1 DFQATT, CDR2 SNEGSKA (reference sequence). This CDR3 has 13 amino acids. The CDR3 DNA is TGCAGTGCTAGTCCGGGAGGGCCTTACGAGCAGTACTTC. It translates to CSASPGGPYEQYF.